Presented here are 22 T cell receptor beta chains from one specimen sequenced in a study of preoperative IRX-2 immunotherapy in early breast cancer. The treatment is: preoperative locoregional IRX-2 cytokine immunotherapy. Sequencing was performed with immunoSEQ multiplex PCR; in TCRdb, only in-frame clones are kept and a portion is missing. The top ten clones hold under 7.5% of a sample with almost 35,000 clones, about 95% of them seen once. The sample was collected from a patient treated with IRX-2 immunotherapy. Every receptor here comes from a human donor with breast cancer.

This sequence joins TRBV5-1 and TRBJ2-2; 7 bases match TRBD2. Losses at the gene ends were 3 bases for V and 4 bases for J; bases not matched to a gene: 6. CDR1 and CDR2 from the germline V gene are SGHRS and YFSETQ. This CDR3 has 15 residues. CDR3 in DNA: TGCGCCAGCAGCTCCGGGACTACTACCACCGGGGAGCTGTTTTTT. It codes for CASSSGTTTTGELFF. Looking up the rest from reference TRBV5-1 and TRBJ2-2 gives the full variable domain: KAGVTQTPRYLIKTRGQQVTLSCSPISGHRSVSWYQQTPGQGLQFLFEYFSETQRNKGNFPGRFSGRQFSNSRSEMNVSTLELGDSALYLCASSSGTTTTGELFFGEGSRLTVL.

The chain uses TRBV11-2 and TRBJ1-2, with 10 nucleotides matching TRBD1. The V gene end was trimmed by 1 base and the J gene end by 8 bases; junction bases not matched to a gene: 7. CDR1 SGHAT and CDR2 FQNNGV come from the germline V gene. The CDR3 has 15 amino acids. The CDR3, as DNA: TGTGCCAGCAGCTTAGGAGGGGGGACAGGGGTCGGCTACACCTTC. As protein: CASSLGGGTGVGYTF.

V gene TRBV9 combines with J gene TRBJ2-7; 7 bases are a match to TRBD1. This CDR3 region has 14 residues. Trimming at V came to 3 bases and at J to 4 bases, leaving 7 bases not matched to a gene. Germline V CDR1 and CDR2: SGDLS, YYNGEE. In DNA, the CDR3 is TGTGCCAGCAGCGATGGGACAGCCCTTTACGAGCAGTACTTC. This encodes CASSDGTALYEQYF.

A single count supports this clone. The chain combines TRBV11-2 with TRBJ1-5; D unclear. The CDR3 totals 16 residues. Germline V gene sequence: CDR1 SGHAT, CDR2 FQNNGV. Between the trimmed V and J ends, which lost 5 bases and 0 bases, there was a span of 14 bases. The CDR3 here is CASSKRLEDSNQPQHF. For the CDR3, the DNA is TGTGCCAGCAGCAAGAGATTAGAGGATAGCAATCAGCCCCAGCATTTT.

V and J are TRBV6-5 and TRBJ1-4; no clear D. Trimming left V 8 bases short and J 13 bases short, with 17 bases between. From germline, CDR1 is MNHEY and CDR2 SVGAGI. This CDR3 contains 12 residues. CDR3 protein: CASGNSYEGLFF. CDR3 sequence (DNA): TGTGCCAGCGGTAACAGTTATGAGGGACTGTTTTTT.

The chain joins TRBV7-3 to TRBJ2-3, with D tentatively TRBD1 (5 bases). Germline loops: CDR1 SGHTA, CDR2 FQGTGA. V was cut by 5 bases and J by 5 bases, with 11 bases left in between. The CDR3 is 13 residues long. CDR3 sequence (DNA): TGTGCCAGCAGCCTTTCTCAGGGAGATACGCAGTATTTT. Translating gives CASSLSQGDTQYF.

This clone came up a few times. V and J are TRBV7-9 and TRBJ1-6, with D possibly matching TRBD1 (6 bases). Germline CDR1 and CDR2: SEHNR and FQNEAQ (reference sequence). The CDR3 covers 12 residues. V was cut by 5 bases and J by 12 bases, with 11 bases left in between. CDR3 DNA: TGTGCCAGCAGCCCGACAGGAGAACCCCTCCACTTT. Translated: CASSPTGEPLHF.

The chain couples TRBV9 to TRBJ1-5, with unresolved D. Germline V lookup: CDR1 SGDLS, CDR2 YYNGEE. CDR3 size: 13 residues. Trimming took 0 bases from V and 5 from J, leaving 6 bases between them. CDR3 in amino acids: CASSVGSDQPQHF. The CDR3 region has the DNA TGTGCCAGCAGCGTAGGTTCCGATCAGCCCCAGCATTTT.

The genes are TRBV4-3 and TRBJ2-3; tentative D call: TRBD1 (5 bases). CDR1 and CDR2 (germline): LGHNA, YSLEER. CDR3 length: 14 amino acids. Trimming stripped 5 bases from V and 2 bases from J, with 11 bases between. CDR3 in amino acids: CASSRTPDTDTQYF. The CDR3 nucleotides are TGCGCCAGCAGCAGGACACCTGACACAGATACGCAGTATTTT.

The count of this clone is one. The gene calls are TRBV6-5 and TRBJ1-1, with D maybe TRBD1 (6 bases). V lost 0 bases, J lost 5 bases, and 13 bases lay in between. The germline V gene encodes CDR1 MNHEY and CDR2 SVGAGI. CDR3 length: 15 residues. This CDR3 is CASSYSYPGETEAFF. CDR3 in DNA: TGTGCCAGCAGTTACTCGTATCCAGGGGAAACTGAAGCTTTCTTT.

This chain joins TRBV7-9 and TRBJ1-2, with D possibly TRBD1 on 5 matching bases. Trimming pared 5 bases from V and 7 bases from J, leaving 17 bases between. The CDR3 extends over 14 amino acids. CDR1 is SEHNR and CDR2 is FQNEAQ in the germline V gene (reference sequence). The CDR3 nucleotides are TGTGCCAGCAGCCCGAAGGGACTTCCACTTGGCTACACCTTC. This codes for CASSPKGLPLGYTF.

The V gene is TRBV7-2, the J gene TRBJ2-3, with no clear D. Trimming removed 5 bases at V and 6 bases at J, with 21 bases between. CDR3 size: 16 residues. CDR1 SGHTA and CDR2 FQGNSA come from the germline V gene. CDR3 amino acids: CASSPRAMTHTDTQYF. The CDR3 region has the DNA TGTGCCAGCAGCCCCCGCGCCATGACGCACACGGATACGCAGTATTTT.

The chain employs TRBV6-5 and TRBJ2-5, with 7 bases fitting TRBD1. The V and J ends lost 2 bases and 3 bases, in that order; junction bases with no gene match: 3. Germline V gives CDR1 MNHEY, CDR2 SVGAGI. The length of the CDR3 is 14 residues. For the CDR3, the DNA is TGTGCCAGCAGTTACCGACAGGGAAAAGAGACCCAGTACTTC. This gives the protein CASSYRQGKETQYF.

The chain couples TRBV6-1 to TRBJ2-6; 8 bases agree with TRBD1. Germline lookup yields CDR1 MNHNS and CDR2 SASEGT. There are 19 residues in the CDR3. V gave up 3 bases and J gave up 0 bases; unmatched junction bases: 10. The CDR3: CASSDRDRGRNSGANVLTF. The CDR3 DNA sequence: TGTGCCAGCAGTGACCGAGACAGGGGTCGGAACTCTGGGGCCAACGTCCTGACTTTC.

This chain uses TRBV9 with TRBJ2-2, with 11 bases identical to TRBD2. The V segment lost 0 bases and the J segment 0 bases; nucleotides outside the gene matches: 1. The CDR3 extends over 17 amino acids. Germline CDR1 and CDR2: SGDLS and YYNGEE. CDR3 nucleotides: TGTGCCAGCAGCGTAGTAGCGGGGGGGCCGAACACCGGGGAGCTGTTTTTT. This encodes CASSVVAGGPNTGELFF.

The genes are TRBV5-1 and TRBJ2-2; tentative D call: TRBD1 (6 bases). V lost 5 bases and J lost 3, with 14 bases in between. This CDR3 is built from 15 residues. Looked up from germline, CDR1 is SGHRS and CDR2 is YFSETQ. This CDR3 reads CASRAAAGDTGELFF. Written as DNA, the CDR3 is TGCGCCAGCAGGGCCGCGGCAGGGGACACCGGGGAGCTGTTTTTT.

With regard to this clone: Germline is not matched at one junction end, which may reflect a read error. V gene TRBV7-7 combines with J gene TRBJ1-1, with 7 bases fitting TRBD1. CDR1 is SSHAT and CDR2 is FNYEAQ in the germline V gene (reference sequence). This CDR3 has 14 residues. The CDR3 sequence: CASSPYRGPTEAFF. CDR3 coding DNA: TGTGCTAGCAGCCCATACAGGGGACCCACTGAAGCTTTCTTT.

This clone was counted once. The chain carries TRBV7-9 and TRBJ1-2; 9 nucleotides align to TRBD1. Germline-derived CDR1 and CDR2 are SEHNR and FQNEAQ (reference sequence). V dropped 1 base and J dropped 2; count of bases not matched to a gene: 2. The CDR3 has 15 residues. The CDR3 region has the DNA TGTGCCAGCAGCTTAGGGGACAGGGAAAACTATGGCTACACCTTC. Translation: CASSLGDRENYGYTF.

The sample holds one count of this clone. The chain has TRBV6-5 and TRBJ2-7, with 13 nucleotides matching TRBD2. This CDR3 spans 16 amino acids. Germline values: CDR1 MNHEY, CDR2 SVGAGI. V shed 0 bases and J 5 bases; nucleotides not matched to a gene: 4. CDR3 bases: TGTGCCAGCAGTTACTCTCGCGGACTAGCGGGAGACGAGCAGTACTTC. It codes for CASSYSRGLAGDEQYF.

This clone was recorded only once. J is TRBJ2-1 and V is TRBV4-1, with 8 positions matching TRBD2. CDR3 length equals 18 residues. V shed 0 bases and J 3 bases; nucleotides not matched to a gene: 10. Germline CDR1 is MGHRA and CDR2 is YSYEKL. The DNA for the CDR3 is TGCGCCAGCAGCCAAGAGGGCGTAGCGGGAAAGGGCTACAATGAGCAGTTCTTC. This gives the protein CASSQEGVAGKGYNEQFF.

Here the CDR3 reads CASSQSDTQYF. The DNA of the CDR3 is TGTGCCAGCAGCCAATCAGATACGCAGTATTTT. The gene calls are TRBV11-2 and TRBJ2-3, with D unresolved. CDR3 length equals 11 residues. CDR1 SGHAT and CDR2 FQNNGV come from the germline V gene. V gave up 5 bases and J gave up 4 bases, with 4 bases separating them.

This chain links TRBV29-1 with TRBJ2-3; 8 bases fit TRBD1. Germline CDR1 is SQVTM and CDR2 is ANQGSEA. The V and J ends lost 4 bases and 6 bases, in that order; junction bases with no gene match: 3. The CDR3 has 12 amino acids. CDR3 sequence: CSVARGPDTQYF. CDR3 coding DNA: TGCAGCGTTGCCAGGGGGCCCGATACGCAGTATTTT.